This TCR beta chain was recovered during a study of PD-L1 blockade in urothelial cancer. Study context: Prior chemotherapy regimens per patient numbered 0 to 3.

The germline V gene has CDR1 MNHNY and CDR2 SVGAGI (reference sequence). The CDR3 has 13 amino acids. The V gene lost 7 bases and the J gene lost 0 bases, with 9 bases spanning the gap. TCRdb's table, derived via immunoSEQ multiplex PCR, lists solely in-frame clones and lacks some. Here the sample spans roughly 130,000 clones, approximately 88% being singletons. Time point defined: pretreatment peripheral blood. This sequence joins TRBV6-6 and TRBJ1-1; no clear D gene. This clonotype originated in a man over 45 with urothelial cancer. Here the sequenced sample was PBMCs, taken around atezolizumab (anti-PD-L1) treatment. The CDR3 DNA sequence: TGTGCCAGCAAAAGCCATCTGAACACTGAAGCTTTCTTT. It translates to CASKSHLNTEAFF.